The rows below give T cell receptor beta chains drawn from one sample of a study of blood T cell repertoires in COVID-19. Some clones are missing from TCRdb's copy, which holds only in-frame ones; the method was immunoSEQ multiplex PCR. The sample shows fewer than 250,000 clones, approximately 85% of them seen only once. Sequenced material: peripheral blood. The origin of the receptors is a woman between 65 and 79 years old with acute or convalescent COVID-19. CDR3s include the opening cysteine and the closing phenylalanine or tryptophan. Fields, in order: J gene, clone size, D gene, V gene, CDR3 protein, CDR3 DNA. The D gene is left open where the match is weak. The size entry is marked missing in some rows and otherwise reads once, few, many or a size class.

J: TRBJ1-3
size: .
D: .
V: TRBV12-3/TRBV12-4
CDR3: CASSSGGGLTIYF
DNA: TGTGCCAGCAGTTCGGGGGGGGGTTTGACCATATATTTT

J: TRBJ2-7
size: .
D: .
V: TRBV5-5
CDR3: CASSWQAGLDEQYF
DNA: TGTGCCAGCAGCTGGCAGGCGGGGCTCGACGAGCAGTACTTC

J: TRBJ2-3
size: few
D: .
V: TRBV29-1
CDR3: CSASGITDTQYF
DNA: TGCAGCGCCTCAGGGATCACAGATACGCAGTATTTT

J: TRBJ2-5
size: .
D: .
V: TRBV19
CDR3: CASSITAVTETQYF
DNA: TGTGCCAGTAGTATTACAGCGGTTACGGAGACCCAGTACTTC

J: TRBJ1-5
size: .
D: .
V: TRBV4-3
CDR3: CASSQVTGVGNQPQHF
DNA: TGCGCCAGCAGCCAAGTAACCGGGGTCGGGAATCAGCCCCAGCATTTT

J: TRBJ1-5
size: .
D: .
V: TRBV7-2
CDR3: CASSPSPGSNQPQHF
DNA: TGTGCCAGCAGCCCCTCCCCTGGCAGTAATCAGCCCCAGCATTTT

J: TRBJ2-7
size: once
D: .
V: TRBV6-5
CDR3: CASSYSKGVIAAEQYF
DNA: TGTGCCAGCAGTTACTCGAAAGGGGTTATCGCGGCCGAGCAGTACTTC

J: TRBJ1-1
size: .
D: TRBD1
V: TRBV5-4
CDR3: CASSLVPGQGNTEAFF
DNA: TGTGCCAGCAGCTTGGTCCCGGGACAGGGGAACACTGAAGCTTTCTTT

J: TRBJ1-1
size: .
D: .
V: TRBV6-2/TRBV6-3
CDR3: CASSPSGWSTEAFF
DNA: TGTGCCAGCAGCCCAAGCGGGTGGTCCACTGAAGCTTTCTTT

J: TRBJ1-5
size: .
D: .
V: TRBV10-2
CDR3: CASRQQGGNQPQHF
DNA: TGCGCCAGCAGACAACAGGGCGGCAATCAGCCCCAGCATTTT

J: TRBJ1-4
size: .
D: TRBD1
V: TRBV10-2
CDR3: CASLGTGGIGEKLFF
DNA: TGCGCCAGCCTCGGGACAGGGGGCATCGGCGAAAAACTGTTTTTT

J: TRBJ1-3
size: .
D: .
V: TRBV2
CDR3: CASSSGSIRWDTIYF
DNA: TGTGCCAGCAGCTCGGGGAGCATTCGGTGGGACACCATATATTTT

J: TRBJ2-7
size: .
D: .
V: TRBV7-2
CDR3: CASSTWDFQGQYF
DNA: TGTGCCAGCAGCACCTGGGACTTCCAGGGGCAGTACTTC

J: TRBJ1-5
size: .
D: TRBD1
V: TRBV18
CDR3: CASSRQGGNSNQPQHF
DNA: TGTGCCAGCTCACGACAGGGGGGCAATAGCAATCAGCCCCAGCATTTT

J: TRBJ1-3
size: many
D: TRBD1
V: TRBV6-5
CDR3: CATRDSGNTIYF
DNA: TGTGCCACCCGGGACAGTGGAAACACCATATATTTT

J: TRBJ2-1
size: .
D: TRBD1
V: TRBV29-1
CDR3: CSVAEDRNEQFF
DNA: TGCAGCGTTGCGGAGGACAGGAATGAGCAGTTCTTC

J: TRBJ1-4
size: .
D: TRBD1
V: TRBV3-1/TRBV3-2
CDR3: CASSLRTGIYEKLFF
DNA: TGTGCCAGCAGCTTACGGACAGGGATTTATGAAAAACTGTTTTTT

J: TRBJ1-2
size: .
D: .
V: TRBV11-2
CDR3: CASSSEAAANYGYTF
DNA: TGTGCCAGCAGCTCCGAGGCAGCGGCTAACTATGGCTACACCTTC

J: TRBJ2-7
size: .
D: .
V: TRBV10-3
CDR3: CAIGGGLSYEQYF
DNA: TGTGCCATCGGCGGGGGCCTTTCCTACGAGCAGTACTTC

J: TRBJ1-1
size: .
D: .
V: TRBV14
CDR3: CASSQPDRTEAFF
DNA: TGTGCCAGCAGCCAGCCCGACAGGACTGAAGCTTTCTTT

J: TRBJ2-3
size: few
D: .
V: TRBV10-1
CDR3: CASSEAGQTTRVDTQYF
DNA: TGCGCCAGCAGTGAGGCGGGACAGACCACTCGGGTGGATACGCAGTATTTT

J: TRBJ1-2
size: .
D: TRBD1
V: TRBV10-1
CDR3: CASSPGQGGTRYGYTF
DNA: TGCGCCAGCAGTCCGGGACAGGGAGGAACTCGGTATGGCTACACCTTC

J: TRBJ1-1
size: .
D: .
V: TRBV9
CDR3: CASSETDRHTEAFF
DNA: TGTGCCAGCAGCGAAACGGACAGACACACTGAAGCTTTCTTT